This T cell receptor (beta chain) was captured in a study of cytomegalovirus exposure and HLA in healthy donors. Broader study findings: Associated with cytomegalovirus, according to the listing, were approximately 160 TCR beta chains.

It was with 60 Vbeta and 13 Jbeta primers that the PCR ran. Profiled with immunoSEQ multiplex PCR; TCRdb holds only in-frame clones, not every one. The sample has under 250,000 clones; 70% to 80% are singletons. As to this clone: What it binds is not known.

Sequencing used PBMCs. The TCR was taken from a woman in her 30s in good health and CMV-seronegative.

The CDR3 sequence is CASSYWTGGFNEQYF. DNA of the CDR3: TGTGCCAGTAGTTACTGGACAGGGGGCTTCAACGAGCAGTACTTC. This chain uses TRBV19 with TRBJ2-7, with TRBD1 matching over 11 bases. Germline V CDR1 and CDR2: LNHDA, SQIVND (reference sequence). The length of the CDR3 is 15 residues. V was clipped by 5 bases and J by 5 bases; unmatched bases: 8.